This T cell receptor (beta chain) was observed in a study of blood T cell repertoires in COVID-19. Study at large: Acute-phase and convalescent COVID-19 samples originated in the United States, Italy and Spain. Sources were T cells, B-cell-depleted T cells, or PBMCs; the material itself was cDNA or gDNA.

Per the authors' pipeline: Researchers report that nucleated cell counts were estimated from reference gene primer amplification. Data came from immunoSEQ multiplex PCR; TCRdb stores just in-frame clones and leaves some out. The V and J calls and clone size come from that table; D and trimming were worked out from the DNA. Here the sample spans about 140,000 clones, approximately 90% being singletons. This receptor was obtained from a woman aged 60-75 years with active COVID-19. What was sequenced was peripheral blood.

The CDR3 coding sequence is TGTGCCAGCAGTCTACAGGTGGGGGGAAAACGTTACGAGCAGTACTTC. It is translated as CASSLQVGGKRYEQYF. The V gene is TRBV6-2 or TRBV6-3, the J gene TRBJ2-7, with TRBD2 as a possible D gene (6 bases). Between the trimmed V and J ends, which lost 5 bases and 4 bases, there was a span of 21 bases. This CDR3 spans 16 amino acids. CDR1 is MNHEY and CDR2 is SVGEGT in the germline V gene.